Each of the 29 T cell receptor beta chains below was sequenced from the same sample in a study of T-cell memory formation after mild COVID-19. TCRdb itself ran the 5' RACE reads through MiXCR, one entry per CDR3 protein. The data contain 250,000 to 350,000 distinct CDR3 sequences, 15% to 20% of them seen just once; the ten biggest clones take up 20% to 25%. Sequenced material: PBMCs or a T cell subset sorted from them (not recorded which). All receptors derive from a man aged 18 to 29 who had mild COVID-19 (a few samples of this study predate the infection). Cell type and time point are not known.

The rearrangement uses TRBV12-3 or TRBV12-4 and TRBJ2-5; 14 bases map to TRBD2. The CDR3 is 16 residues long. J gave up 0 bases and V 4 bases, and 1 base lay outside the gene matches. CDR3 region: CASSWGLAGDQETQYF. The DNA for the CDR3 is TGTGCCAGCAGTTGGGGACTAGCGGGGGACCAAGAGACCCAGTACTTC.

This CDR3 is CASSLVSYSNQPQHF. CDR3 coding DNA: TGTGCCAGCAGTTTAGTCAGTTATAGCAATCAGCCCCAGCATTTT. The rearrangement uses TRBV12-3 or TRBV12-4 and TRBJ1-5; D is unresolved. This CDR3 is built from 15 residues. Trimming shortened V by 1 base and J by 0 bases, and 7 bases separated the two germline ends.

This rearrangement joins TRBV24-1 to TRBJ2-5; a possible D gene is TRBD2 (6 bases). CDR1 and CDR2 (germline): KGHDR, SFDVKD. The CDR3 totals 15 residues. Trimming stripped 3 bases from V and 3 bases from J, with 13 bases between. CDR3 DNA sequence: TGTGCCACCAGTGATCCCCGGAGGGGCGAAGAGACCCAGTACTTC. It encodes CATSDPRRGEETQYF.

DNA of the CDR3: TGCGCCAGCAGCTTGTACAGCAACACCGGGGAGCTGTTTTTT. It is translated as CASSLYSNTGELFF. This chain uses TRBV5-1 with TRBJ2-2; no clear D gene. Trimming removed 1 base at V and 2 bases at J, with 6 bases between. CDR1 is SGHRS and CDR2 is YFSETQ in the germline V gene. This CDR3 has 14 residues.

This clonotype occurred a few times. The V call is TRBV4-2, the J call TRBJ2-3; possible D gene TRBD2, 6 bases. Germline V gene lookup returns CDR1 LGHNA and CDR2 YNFKEQ. CDR3 size: 15 residues. V dropped 3 bases and J dropped 3 bases, with 13 bases sitting between them. CDR3 loop: CASSHPPGGTDTQYF. CDR3 coding DNA: TGTGCCAGCAGCCACCCTCCCGGGGGAACAGATACGCAGTATTTT.

This clonotype has ten or more counts. The V call is TRBV5-1, the J call TRBJ2-6; D gene unclear. There are 18 residues in the CDR3. Germline-derived CDR1 and CDR2 are SGHRS and YFSETQ. The V and J ends lost 7 bases and 0 bases respectively, with 20 bases between them. Here the CDR3 DNA reads TGCGCCAGCGGCCCTAGGAAGGGTCCCCTCTCTGGGGCCAACGTCCTGACTTTC. It encodes CASGPRKGPLSGANVLTF. Combining the CDR3 with reference TRBV5-1 and TRBJ2-6 gives the whole variable domain KAGVTQTPRYLIKTRGQQVTLSCSPISGHRSVSWYQQTPGQGLQFLFEYFSETQRNKGNFPGRFSGRQFSNSRSEMNVSTLELGDSALYLCASGPRKGPLSGANVLTFGAGSRLTVL.

This clonotype was found a few times. V and J are TRBV19 and TRBJ2-1; 11 bases match TRBD2. Losses at the gene ends were 9 bases for V and 1 base for J; bases not matched to a gene: 5. Germline V CDR1 and CDR2: LNHDA, SQIVND (reference sequence). The CDR3 length is 15 residues. The CDR3 nucleotides read TGTGCCAGCCTGCGGACTAGCGGGTCCTACAATGAGCAGTTCTTC. Its protein product is CASLRTSGSYNEQFF.

This rearrangement joins TRBV18 to TRBJ2-2; the match to TRBD1 covers 8 bases. The CDR3 runs to 17 residues. V was pared by 3 bases and J by 0 bases, with 6 bases of the junction left unmatched. Germline V CDR1 and CDR2: KGHSH, LQKENI. CDR3 protein: CASSPYDRGANTGELFF. DNA of the CDR3: TGTGCCAGCTCACCGTATGACAGGGGCGCGAACACCGGGGAGCTGTTTTTT.

The V gene is TRBV2, the J gene TRBJ1-2; a possible D gene is TRBD1 (6 bases). The germline V gene has CDR1 SNHLY and CDR2 FYNNEI. Trimming removed 2 bases from V and 5 bases from J, with 15 bases in between. The CDR3 is 15 amino acids. The CDR3 loop reads CASSELGQTTYGYTF. The CDR3 DNA sequence: TGTGCCAGCAGTGAACTCGGACAGACGACATATGGCTACACCTTC.

The chain uses TRBV10-1 and TRBJ2-1; D tentatively reads TRBD1 or TRBD2 (6 bases each). Germline V CDR1 and CDR2: WNHNN, SYGVQD (reference sequence). V was clipped by 2 bases and J by 4 bases, with 9 bases between them. The CDR3 spans 14 residues. CDR3 DNA sequence: TGCGCCAGCAGTGAGAGGGGGGAATACAATGAGCAGTTCTTC. As protein: CASSERGEYNEQFF.

The sample holds a few counts of this clonotype. The chain couples TRBV7-3 to TRBJ2-7; 8 nucleotides agree with TRBD1. Trimming removed 5 bases from V and 0 bases from J; junction bases left unmatched: 9. The CDR3 has 16 amino acids. Germline loops: CDR1 SGHTA, CDR2 FQGTGA. CDR3 sequence reads: CASSPDRGIHSYEQYV. The DNA of the CDR3 is TGTGCCAGCAGCCCCGACAGGGGAATACACTCCTACGAGCAGTACGTC.

The rearrangement links TRBV29-1 to TRBJ1-2; unclear D gene. The V gene lost 5 bases and the J gene lost 4 bases, with 14 bases spanning the gap. CDR1 and CDR2 (germline): SQVTM, ANQGSEA. This CDR3 is built from 13 residues. The CDR3 reads CSVTREMGYGYTF. The CDR3 bases are TGCAGCGTTACCCGGGAAATGGGCTATGGCTACACCTTC.

The chain recombines TRBV7-2 with TRBJ2-3; no firm D call. Per the germline V gene, CDR1 is SGHTA and CDR2 is FQGNSA. The V and J ends lost 1 base and 9 bases respectively, with 8 bases between them. This CDR3 spans 12 amino acids. Here the CDR3 DNA reads TGTGCCAGCAGCTTAGGTCTTAGGACGCAGTATTTT. It specifies CASSLGLRTQYF. Variable domain in full (rest from reference TRBV7-2 and TRBJ2-3): GAGVSQSPSNKVTEKGKDVELRCDPISGHTALYWYRQSLGQGLEFLIYFQGNSAPDKSGLPSDRFSAERTGGSVSTLTIQRTQQEDSAVYLCASSLGLRTQYFGPGTRLTVL.

The CDR3 spells CASSLDGQVMGYTF. The CDR3 bases are TGTGCCAGCAGCCTGGACGGTCAAGTTATGGGCTACACCTTC. The chain carries TRBV6-6 and TRBJ1-2, with D uncertain. Deletions cut 6 bases from V and 8 bases from J, with 19 bases between. Germline V lookup: CDR1 MNHNY, CDR2 SVGAGI (reference sequence). The CDR3 sequence is 14 residues long.

As DNA, the CDR3 is TGTGCCAGCAGCCAAAATCCCAGGCCTCCCTACGAGCAGTACTTC. Amino acid sequence: CASSQNPRPPYEQYF. The chain recombines TRBV3-1 with TRBJ2-7; no definite D call. The CDR3 has 15 residues. Germline V gene data show CDR1 as LGHDT and CDR2 as YNNKEL (reference sequence). Trimming removed 2 bases from V and 2 bases from J, with 13 bases in between.

The chain joins TRBV2 to TRBJ1-5, with D hard to call. The CDR3 is 16 residues long. V was clipped by 2 bases and J by 5 bases, with 16 bases between them. The germline V gene has CDR1 SNHLY and CDR2 FYNNEI. The DNA of the CDR3 is TGTGCCAGCAGTGAATTTGTAAACTTCTGGGATCAGCCCCAGCATTTT. Translating it yields CASSEFVNFWDQPQHF.

This clonotype was observed a handful of times. The chain combines TRBV9 with TRBJ1-1; 7 positions match TRBD1. The junction had 8 bases not matched to a gene; V was cut back by 2 bases and J by 7 bases. Germline V gives CDR1 SGDLS, CDR2 YYNGEE. CDR3 size: 14 residues. CDR3 nucleotide sequence: TGTGCCAGCAGCGTTACAGGGGCGCCCCATGAAGCTTTCTTT. Encoded protein: CASSVTGAPHEAFF.

The rearrangement links TRBV7-9 to TRBJ2-5; D unresolved. Deletions cut 3 bases from V and 4 bases from J, with 15 bases between. CDR3 size: 15 residues. CDR1 and CDR2 from the germline V gene are SEHNR and FQNEAQ (reference sequence). The CDR3 here is CASSLAWTSRETQYF. CDR3 in DNA: TGTGCCAGCAGCTTGGCGTGGACGAGTAGAGAGACCCAGTACTTC.

In its sample, this clonotype was seen a few times. The genes are TRBV20-1 and TRBJ1-4; D might be TRBD1 (6 bases). Germline CDR1 and CDR2: DFQATT and SNEGSKA (reference sequence). This CDR3 is built from 14 residues. Trimming pared 4 bases from V and 3 bases from J, leaving 12 bases between. The CDR3 coding sequence is TGCAGTGCTACGCAGACAGGTCCTAATGAAAAACTGTTTTTT. Translating it yields CSATQTGPNEKLFF.

The chain employs TRBV12-3 or TRBV12-4 and TRBJ2-3, with D tentatively TRBD1 or TRBD2 (6 bases each). V lost 3 bases and J 12 bases, leaving 22 bases between the germline ends. The CDR3 consists of 15 residues. CDR3 amino acids: CASSLASQGRGIQYF. The DNA for the CDR3 is TGTGCCAGCAGTTTGGCCTCCCAGGGGCGGGGTATTCAGTATTTT.

This clonotype was picked up a small number of times. The chain recombines TRBV20-1 with TRBJ2-5; D remains unclear. The CDR3 totals 12 residues. Trimming stripped 3 bases from V and 3 bases from J, with 8 bases between. Germline-derived CDR1 and CDR2 are DFQATT and SNEGSKA (reference sequence). DNA of the CDR3: TGCAGTGCTAGGGCAGAAGAAGAGACCCAGTACTTC. Translated, it gives CSARAEEETQYF.

The chain couples TRBV7-8 to TRBJ1-2; possible D gene TRBD1, 5 bases. Germline V gene data show CDR1 as SGHVS and CDR2 as FQNEAQ. Trimming stripped 5 bases from V and 5 bases from J, with 12 bases between. This CDR3 spans 13 amino acids. In DNA form, the CDR3 reads TGTGCCAGCAGCACCCGGGGGAGGTATGGCTACACCTTC. Translation gives CASSTRGRYGYTF.

The DNA of the CDR3 is TGTGCCAGCAGTTTCGGGGGCGGGACAGGGTACGAGCAGTACTTC. The encoded protein is CASSFGGGTGYEQYF. V usage is TRBV12-3 or TRBV12-4 and J usage is TRBJ2-7, with 9 positions matching TRBD1. V was clipped by 3 bases and J by 4 bases; unmatched bases: 7. This CDR3 is 15 amino acids long.

V gene TRBV12-3 or TRBV12-4 combines with J gene TRBJ2-5, with D perhaps matching TRBD2 (6 bases). V was cut by 6 bases and J by 2 bases, with 10 bases left in between. This CDR3 is built from 13 residues. CDR3 DNA sequence: TGTGCCAGCAGGCGGGGCCCGCAAGAGACCCAGTACTTC. As protein: CASRRGPQETQYF.

The genes are TRBV7-6 and TRBJ2-7, with 8 nucleotides matching TRBD1. This CDR3 region has 15 residues. Unmatched junction bases numbered 4, after V lost 1 base and J lost 2 bases. Germline V gives CDR1 SGHVS, CDR2 FNYEAQ. The DNA for the CDR3 is TGTGCCAGCAGCTTAGGCGGGACAGGTACCTACGAGCAGTACTTC. This gives the protein CASSLGGTGTYEQYF.

V usage is TRBV28 and J usage is TRBJ2-4; D remains unclear. CDR3 length: 14 amino acids. CDR1 MDHEN and CDR2 SYDVKM come from the germline V gene. V was clipped by 1 base and J by 9 bases, with 13 bases between them. CDR3 region: CASSLSRYPSIQYF. The CDR3, as DNA: TGTGCCAGCAGTTTATCCCGTTATCCATCCATTCAGTACTTC.

The chain uses TRBV6-5 and TRBJ2-1; 10 bases align to TRBD1. This CDR3 is built from 16 residues. Per the germline V gene, CDR1 is MNHEY and CDR2 is SVGAGI. J was trimmed by 5 bases and V by 6 bases; bases with no gene match: 10. CDR3 coding DNA: TGTGCCAGCAGCTTCCTCCTGGGACAGGGGAACAATGAGCAGTTCTTC. This encodes CASSFLLGQGNNEQFF.

The chain couples TRBV5-1 to TRBJ2-6, with 9 bases lining up with TRBD1. Germline values: CDR1 SGHRS, CDR2 YFSETQ. The CDR3 consists of 15 residues. J gave up 3 bases and V 7 bases, and 5 bases lay outside the gene matches. In nucleotides, the CDR3 is TGCGCCAGCTTCACAGGGGGCAGTGGGGCCAACGTCCTGACTTTC. Its protein product is CASFTGGSGANVLTF.

V is TRBV19 and J is TRBJ2-1; D possibly corresponds to TRBD2 (5 bases). The V end was cut by 5 bases, the J end by 5 bases, with 16 bases between. The CDR3 runs 15 residues. Germline CDR1 is LNHDA and CDR2 is SQIVND (reference sequence). CDR3 sequence reads: CASSWVGRGHNEQFF. The CDR3 DNA sequence: TGTGCCAGTAGTTGGGTTGGGAGAGGGCACAATGAGCAGTTCTTC.